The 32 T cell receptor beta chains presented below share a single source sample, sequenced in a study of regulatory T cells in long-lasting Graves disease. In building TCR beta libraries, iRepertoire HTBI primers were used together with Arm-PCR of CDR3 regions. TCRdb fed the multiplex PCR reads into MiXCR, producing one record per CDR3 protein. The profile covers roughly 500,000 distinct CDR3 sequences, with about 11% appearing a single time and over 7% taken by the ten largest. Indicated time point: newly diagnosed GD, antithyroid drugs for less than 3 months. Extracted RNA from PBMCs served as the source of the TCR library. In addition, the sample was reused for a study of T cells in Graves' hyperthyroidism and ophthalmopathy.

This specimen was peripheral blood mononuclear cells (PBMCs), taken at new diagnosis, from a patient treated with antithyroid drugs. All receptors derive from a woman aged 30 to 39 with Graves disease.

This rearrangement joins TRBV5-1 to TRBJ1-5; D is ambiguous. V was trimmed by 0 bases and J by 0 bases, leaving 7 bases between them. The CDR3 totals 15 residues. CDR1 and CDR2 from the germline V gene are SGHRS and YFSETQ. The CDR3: CASSLAGYSNQPQHF. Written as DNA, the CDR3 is TGCGCCAGCAGCTTGGCGGGGTATAGCAATCAGCCCCAGCATTTT.

For the CDR3, the DNA is TGTGCCTGGAGCGCCACGGAGAACACTGAAGCTTTCTTT. It specifies CAWSATENTEAFF. This chain uses TRBV30 with TRBJ1-1; D is unresolved. The CDR3 totals 13 residues. V was pared by 3 bases and J by 1 base, with 9 bases between. Germline V CDR1 and CDR2: GTSNPN, SVGIG (reference sequence).

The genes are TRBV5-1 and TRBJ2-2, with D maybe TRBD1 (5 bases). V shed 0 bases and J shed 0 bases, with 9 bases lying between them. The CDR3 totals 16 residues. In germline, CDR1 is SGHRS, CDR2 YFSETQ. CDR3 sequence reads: CASSLVSTANTGELFF. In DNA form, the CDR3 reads TGCGCCAGCAGCTTGGTATCGACAGCGAACACCGGGGAGCTGTTTTTT.

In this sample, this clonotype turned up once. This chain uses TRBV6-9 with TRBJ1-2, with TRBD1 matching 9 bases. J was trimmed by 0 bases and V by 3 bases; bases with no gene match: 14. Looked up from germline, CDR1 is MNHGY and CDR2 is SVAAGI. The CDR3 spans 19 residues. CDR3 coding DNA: TGTGCCAGCAGTTACTCCCTAGCGGGACAGGGAAAGGCTAACTATGGCTACACCTTC. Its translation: CASSYSLAGQGKANYGYTF.

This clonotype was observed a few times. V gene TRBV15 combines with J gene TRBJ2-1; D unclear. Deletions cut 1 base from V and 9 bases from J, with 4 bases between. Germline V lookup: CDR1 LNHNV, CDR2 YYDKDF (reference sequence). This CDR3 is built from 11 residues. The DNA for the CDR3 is TGTGCCACCAGCAGAGCGGGTGAGCAGTTCTTC. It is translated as CATSRAGEQFF.

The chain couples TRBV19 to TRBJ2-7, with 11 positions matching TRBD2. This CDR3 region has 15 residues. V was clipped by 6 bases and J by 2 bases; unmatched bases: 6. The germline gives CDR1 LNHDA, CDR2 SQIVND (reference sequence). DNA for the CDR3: TGTGCCAGTAGCCTCACTAGCGGGGGACCCTACGAGCAGTACTTC. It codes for CASSLTSGGPYEQYF.

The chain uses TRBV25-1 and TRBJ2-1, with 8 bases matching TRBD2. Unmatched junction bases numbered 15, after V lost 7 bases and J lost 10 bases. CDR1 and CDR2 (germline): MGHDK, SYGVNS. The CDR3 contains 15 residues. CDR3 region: CASNGVGLAAWEQFF. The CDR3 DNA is TGTGCCAGCAATGGGGTTGGACTAGCCGCTTGGGAGCAGTTCTTC.

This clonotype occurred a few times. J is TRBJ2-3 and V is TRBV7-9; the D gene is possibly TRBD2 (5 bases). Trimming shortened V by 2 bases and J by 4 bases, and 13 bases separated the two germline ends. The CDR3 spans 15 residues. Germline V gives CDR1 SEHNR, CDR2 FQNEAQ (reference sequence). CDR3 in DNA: TGTGCCAGCAGCTTATCGGGGTCCCTCCCAGATACGCAGTATTTT. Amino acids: CASSLSGSLPDTQYF.

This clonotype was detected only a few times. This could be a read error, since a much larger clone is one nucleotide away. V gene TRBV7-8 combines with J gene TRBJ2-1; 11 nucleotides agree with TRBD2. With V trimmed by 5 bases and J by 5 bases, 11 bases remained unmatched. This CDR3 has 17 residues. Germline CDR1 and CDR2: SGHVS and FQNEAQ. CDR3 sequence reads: CASSIEVTSGTNNEQFF. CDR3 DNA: TGTGCCAGCAGCATAGAAGTGACTAGCGGGACCAACAATGAGCAGTTCTTC.

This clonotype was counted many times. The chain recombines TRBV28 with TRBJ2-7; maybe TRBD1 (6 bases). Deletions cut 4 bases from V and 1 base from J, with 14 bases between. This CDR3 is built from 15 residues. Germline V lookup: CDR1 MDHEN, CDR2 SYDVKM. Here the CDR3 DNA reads TGTGCCAGCAGTTATACAGGGTGGCGGTCCTACGAGCAGTACTTC. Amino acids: CASSYTGWRSYEQYF.

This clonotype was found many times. The CDR3 DNA reads as TGTGCCAGCAGCTTAGGGGGGTTATATTCACCCCTCCACTTT. Protein product: CASSLGGLYSPLHF. The chain uses TRBV7-8 and TRBJ1-6; a possible D gene is TRBD1 (5 bases). Trimming pared 1 base from V and 8 bases from J, leaving 9 bases between. CDR1 SGHVS and CDR2 FQNEAQ come from the germline V gene. The CDR3 sequence is 14 residues long.

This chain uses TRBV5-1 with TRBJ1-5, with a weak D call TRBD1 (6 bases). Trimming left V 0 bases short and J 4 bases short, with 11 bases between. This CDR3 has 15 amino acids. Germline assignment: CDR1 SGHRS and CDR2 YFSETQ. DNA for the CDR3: TGCGCCAGCAGCTTGGACGGGAGGGGGAATCAGCCCCAGCATTTT. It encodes CASSLDGRGNQPQHF.

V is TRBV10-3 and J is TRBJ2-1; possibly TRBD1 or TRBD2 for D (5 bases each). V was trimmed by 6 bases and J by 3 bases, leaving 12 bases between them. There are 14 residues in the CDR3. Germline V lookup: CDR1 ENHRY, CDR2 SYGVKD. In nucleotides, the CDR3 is TGTGCCATCAGCGGGGACCGCCTCTACAATGAGCAGTTCTTC. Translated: CAISGDRLYNEQFF.

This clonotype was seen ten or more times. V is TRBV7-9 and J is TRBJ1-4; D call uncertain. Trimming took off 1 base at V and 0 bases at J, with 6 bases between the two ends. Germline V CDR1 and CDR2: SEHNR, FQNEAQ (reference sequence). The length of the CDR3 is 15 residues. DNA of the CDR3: TGTGCCAGCAGCTTAGGAACTACAACTAATGAAAAACTGTTTTTT. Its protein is CASSLGTTTNEKLFF.

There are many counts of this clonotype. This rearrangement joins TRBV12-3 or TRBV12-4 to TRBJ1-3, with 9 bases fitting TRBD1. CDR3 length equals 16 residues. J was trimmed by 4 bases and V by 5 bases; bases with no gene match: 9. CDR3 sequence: CASSLLQGARGNTIYF. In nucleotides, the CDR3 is TGTGCCAGCAGTCTCCTACAGGGGGCGAGGGGAAACACCATATATTTT.

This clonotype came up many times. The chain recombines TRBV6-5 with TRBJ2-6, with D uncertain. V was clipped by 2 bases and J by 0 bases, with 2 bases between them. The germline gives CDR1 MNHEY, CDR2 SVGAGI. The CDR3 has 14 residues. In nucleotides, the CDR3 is TGTGCCAGCAGTTACAACTCTGGGGCCAACGTCCTGACTTTC. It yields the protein CASSYNSGANVLTF.

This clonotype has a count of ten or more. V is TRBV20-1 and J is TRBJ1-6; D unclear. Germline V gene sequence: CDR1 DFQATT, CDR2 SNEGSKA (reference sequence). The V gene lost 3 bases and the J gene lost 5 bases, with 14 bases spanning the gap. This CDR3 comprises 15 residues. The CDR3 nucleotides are TGCAGTGCTAGTTTGGTAGGCCTCCATAATTCACCCCTCCACTTT. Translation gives CSASLVGLHNSPLHF.

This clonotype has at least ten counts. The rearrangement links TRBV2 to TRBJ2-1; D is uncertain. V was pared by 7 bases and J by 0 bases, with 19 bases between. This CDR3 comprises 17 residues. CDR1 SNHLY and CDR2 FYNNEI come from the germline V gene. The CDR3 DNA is TGTGCCAGCATCCAAAGCGCTCAGTCCTTCTCCTACAATGAGCAGTTCTTC. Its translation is CASIQSAQSFSYNEQFF.

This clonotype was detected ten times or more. The CDR3 nucleotides are TGTGCCACCAGCGGAAGACAGGGTAGGACAGATACGCAGTATTTT. Its translation is CATSGRQGRTDTQYF. The V call is TRBV15, the J call TRBJ2-3; 7 bases match TRBD1. Trimming at V came to 5 bases and at J to 3 bases, leaving 8 bases not matched to a gene. Germline CDR1 LNHNV, CDR2 YYDKDF (reference sequence). The CDR3 length is 15 residues. Using reference TRBV15 and TRBJ2-3 for the parts outside the CDR3, the full variable domain is DAMVIQNPRYQVTQFGKPVTLSCSQTLNHNVMYWYQQKSSQAPKLLFHYYDKDFNNEADTPDNFQSRRPNTSFCFLDIRSPGLGDTAMYLCATSGRQGRTDTQYFGPGTRLTVL.

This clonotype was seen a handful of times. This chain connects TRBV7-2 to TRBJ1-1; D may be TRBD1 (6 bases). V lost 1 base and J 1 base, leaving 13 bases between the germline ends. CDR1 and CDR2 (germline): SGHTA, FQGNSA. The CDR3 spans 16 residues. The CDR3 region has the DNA TGTGCCAGCAGCTTAGGGGGGACAACACAGAACACTGAAGCTTTCTTT. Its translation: CASSLGGTTQNTEAFF.

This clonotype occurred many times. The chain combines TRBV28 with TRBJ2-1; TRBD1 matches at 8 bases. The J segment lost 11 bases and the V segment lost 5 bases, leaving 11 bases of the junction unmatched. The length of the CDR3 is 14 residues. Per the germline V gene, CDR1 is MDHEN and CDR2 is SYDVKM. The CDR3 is CASSPTGELQKQFF. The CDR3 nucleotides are TGTGCCAGCAGTCCGACAGGGGAACTTCAAAAGCAGTTCTTC. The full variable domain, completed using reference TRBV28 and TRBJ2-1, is DVKVTQSSRYLVKRTGEKVFLECVQDMDHENMFWYRQDPGLGLRLIYFSYDVKMKEKGDIPEGYSVSREKKERFSLILESASTNQTSMYLCASSPTGELQKQFFGPGTRLTVL.

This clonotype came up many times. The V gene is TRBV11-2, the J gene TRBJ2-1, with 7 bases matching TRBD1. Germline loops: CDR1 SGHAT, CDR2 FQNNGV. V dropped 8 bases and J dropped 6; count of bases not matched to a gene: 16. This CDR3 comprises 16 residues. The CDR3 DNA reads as TGTGCCAGCCGTGAGCAAGAACTAAACAGGGGCAATGAGCAGTTCTTC. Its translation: CASREQELNRGNEQFF. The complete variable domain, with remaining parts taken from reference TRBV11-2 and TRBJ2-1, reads EAGVAQSPRYKIIEKRQSVAFWCNPISGHATLYWYQQILGQGPKLLIQFQNNGVVDDSQLPKDRFSAERLKGVDSTLKIQPAKLEDSAVYLCASREQELNRGNEQFFGPGTRLTVL.

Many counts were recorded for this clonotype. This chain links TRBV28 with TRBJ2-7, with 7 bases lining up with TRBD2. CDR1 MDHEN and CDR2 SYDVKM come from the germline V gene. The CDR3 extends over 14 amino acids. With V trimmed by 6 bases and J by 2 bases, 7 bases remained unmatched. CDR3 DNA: TGTGCCAGCAGCGGACTAGATTCTCCCTACGAGCAGTACTTC. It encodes CASSGLDSPYEQYF.

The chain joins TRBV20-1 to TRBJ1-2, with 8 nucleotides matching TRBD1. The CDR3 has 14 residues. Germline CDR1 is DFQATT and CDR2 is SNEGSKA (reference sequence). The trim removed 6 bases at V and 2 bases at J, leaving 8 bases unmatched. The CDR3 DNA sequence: TGCAGTGCAACCCGGGGACAGGAAAACTATGGCTACACCTTC. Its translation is CSATRGQENYGYTF.

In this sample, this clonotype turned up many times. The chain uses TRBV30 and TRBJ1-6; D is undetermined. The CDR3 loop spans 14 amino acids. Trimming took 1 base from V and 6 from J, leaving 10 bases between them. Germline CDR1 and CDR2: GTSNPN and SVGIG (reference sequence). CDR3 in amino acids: CAWSGRASNSPLHF. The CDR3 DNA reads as TGTGCCTGGAGTGGGAGGGCGTCTAATTCACCCCTCCACTTT. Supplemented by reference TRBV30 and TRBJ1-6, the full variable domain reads SQTIHQWPATLVQPVGSPLSLECTVEGTSNPNLYWYRQAAGRGLQLLFYSVGIGQISSEVPQNLSASRPQDRQFILSSKKLLLSDSGFYLCAWSGRASNSPLHFGNGTRLTVT.

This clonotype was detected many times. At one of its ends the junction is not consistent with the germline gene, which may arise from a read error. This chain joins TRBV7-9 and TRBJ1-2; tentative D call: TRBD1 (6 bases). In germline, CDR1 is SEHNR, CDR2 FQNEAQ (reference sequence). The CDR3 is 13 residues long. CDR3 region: CASSLGGGYGYTF. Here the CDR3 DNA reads TGTGCCAGCAGTTTAGGGGGGGGCTATGGCTACACCTTC.

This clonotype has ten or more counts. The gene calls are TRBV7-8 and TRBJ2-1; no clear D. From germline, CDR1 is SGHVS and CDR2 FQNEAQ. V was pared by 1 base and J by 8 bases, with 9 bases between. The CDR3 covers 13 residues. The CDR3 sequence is CASSLVFRHEQFF. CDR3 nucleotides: TGTGCCAGCAGCTTAGTATTCCGCCATGAGCAGTTCTTC. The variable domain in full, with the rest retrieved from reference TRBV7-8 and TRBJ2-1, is GAGVSQSPRYKVAKRGQDVALRCDPISGHVSLFWYQQALGQGPEFLTYFQNEAQLDKSGLPSDRFFAERPEGSVSTLKIQRTQQEDSAVYLCASSLVFRHEQFFGPGTRLTVL.

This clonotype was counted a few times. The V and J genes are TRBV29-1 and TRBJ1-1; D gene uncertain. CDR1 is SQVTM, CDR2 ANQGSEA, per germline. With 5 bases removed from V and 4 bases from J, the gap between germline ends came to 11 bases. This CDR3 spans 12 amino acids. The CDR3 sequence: CSVCLIRTEAFF. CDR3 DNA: TGCAGCGTTTGTTTGATTCGCACTGAAGCTTTCTTT.

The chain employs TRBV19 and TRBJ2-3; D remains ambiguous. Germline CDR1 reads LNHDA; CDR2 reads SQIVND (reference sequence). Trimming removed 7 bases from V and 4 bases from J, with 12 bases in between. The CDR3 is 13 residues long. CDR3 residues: CASTDGRADTQYF. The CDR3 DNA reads TGTGCCAGTACCGACGGAAGGGCAGATACGCAGTATTTT.

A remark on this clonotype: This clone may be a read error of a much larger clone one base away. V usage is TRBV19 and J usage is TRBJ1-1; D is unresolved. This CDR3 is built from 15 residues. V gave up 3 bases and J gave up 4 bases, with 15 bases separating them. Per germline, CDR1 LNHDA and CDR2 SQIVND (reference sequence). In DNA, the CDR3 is TGTGCCAGTAGTATCCAACAGAGAATTGCCACTGAAGCTTTCTTT. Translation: CASSIQQRIATEAFF.

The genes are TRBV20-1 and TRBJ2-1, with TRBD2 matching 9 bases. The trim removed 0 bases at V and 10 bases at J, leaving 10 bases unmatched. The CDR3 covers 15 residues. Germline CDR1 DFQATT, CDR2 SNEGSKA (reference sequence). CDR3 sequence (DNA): TGCAGTGCTAGAGAAAATCTTAGCGGGAGAGGGGAGCAGTTCTTC. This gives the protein CSARENLSGRGEQFF.

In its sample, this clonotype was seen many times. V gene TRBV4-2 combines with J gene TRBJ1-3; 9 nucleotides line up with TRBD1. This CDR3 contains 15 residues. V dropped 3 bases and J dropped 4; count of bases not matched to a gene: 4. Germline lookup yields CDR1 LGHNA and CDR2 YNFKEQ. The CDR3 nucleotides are TGTGCCAGCAGCCAGGGACAGGGAGGAGGAAACACCATATATTTT. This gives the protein CASSQGQGGGNTIYF.